The 24 T cell receptor beta chains reported below all come from one sample, sequenced in a study of cytomegalovirus exposure and HLA in healthy donors. PCR used 60 Vbeta primers and 13 Jbeta primers. Libraries were prepared by immunoSEQ multiplex PCR; TCRdb keeps only in-frame clonotypes and omits some of them. The repertoire holds under 150,000 clones, under 85% seen once, with 1.5% to 2% in the top ten. Material: PBMCs. These receptors were taken from a boy between 10 and 17 years old in good health and CMV-seronegative.

V gene TRBV11-3 combines with J gene TRBJ2-3; 7 bases match TRBD2. The germline gives CDR1 SGHNT, CDR2 YENEEA. V lost 5 bases to trimming and J lost 4 bases; unmatched junction nucleotides: 3. The CDR3 is made up of 13 amino acids. The CDR3: CASSLGGADTQYF. CDR3 coding DNA: TGTGCCAGCAGCCTGGGGGGGGCAGATACGCAGTATTTT.

This clone was counted a single time. Mismatch with germline at one junction end may stem from a read error. The chain links TRBV13 to TRBJ1-6; 7 positions match TRBD1. The germline V gene encodes CDR1 PRHDT and CDR2 FYEKMQ (reference sequence). The CDR3 runs 13 residues. CDR3 coding DNA: TGTGCCAGCAACTTACAGGGGACTTCACCCCTCCACTTT. Its translation is CASNLQGTSPLHF.

The V call is TRBV5-5, the J call TRBJ1-1, with 8 bases matching TRBD1. Germline V gene data show CDR1 as SGHKS and CDR2 as YYEKEE (reference sequence). V lost 1 base, J lost 0 bases, and 5 bases stayed unmatched. The CDR3 consists of 16 residues. The CDR3 bases are TGTGCCAGCAGCTTGTGGACAGGGCTGATGAACACTGAAGCTTTCTTT. This gives the protein CASSLWTGLMNTEAFF.

The chain joins TRBV19 to TRBJ2-1; 10 bases fit TRBD2. Germline V gene data show CDR1 as LNHDA and CDR2 as SQIVND (reference sequence). This CDR3 has 16 amino acids. V lost 5 bases and J lost 4; bases outside the gene matches: 8. The CDR3 loop is CASSAFSGGIYNEQFF. In DNA, the CDR3 is TGTGCCAGTAGTGCCTTTAGCGGGGGGATTTACAATGAGCAGTTCTTC.

The chain links TRBV19 to TRBJ1-1, with D possibly being TRBD1 (5 bases). The germline V and J ends were trimmed by 7 bases and 0 bases, with 18 bases remaining between them. The CDR3 is 16 amino acids. Per germline, CDR1 LNHDA and CDR2 SQIVND (reference sequence). The CDR3 reads CASNSYGQGLNTEAFF. The CDR3 nucleotides are TGTGCCAGTAATAGCTATGGGCAGGGTTTGAACACTGAAGCTTTCTTT.

The chain joins TRBV7-9 to TRBJ2-1; 8 nucleotides line up with TRBD1. Germline CDR1 reads SEHNR; CDR2 reads FQNEAQ (reference sequence). CDR3 length: 16 residues. J lost 4 bases, V lost 4 bases, and 9 bases had no gene match. Here the CDR3 reads CASSSPGQGKYNEQFF. CDR3 DNA sequence: TGTGCCAGCAGCTCCCCCGGACAGGGAAAGTACAATGAGCAGTTCTTC. The entire variable domain, with the rest obtained from reference TRBV7-9 and TRBJ2-1, is as follows: DTGVSQNPRHKITKRGQNVTFRCDPISEHNRLYWYRQTLGQGPEFLTYFQNEAQLEKSRLLSDRFSAERPKGSFSTLEIQRTEQGDSAMYLCASSSPGQGKYNEQFFGPGTRLTVL.

This clone was seen only a few times. The V and J genes are TRBV5-1 and TRBJ2-1; 10 nucleotides agree with TRBD1. Trimming took 1 base from V and 4 from J; bases not matched to a gene: 5. Germline CDR1 and CDR2: SGHRS and YFSETQ. CDR3 size: 16 residues. CDR3 in DNA: TGCGCCAGCAGCTTGTTGGGGACAGGGGTATACAATGAGCAGTTCTTC. Translation gives CASSLLGTGVYNEQFF.

V gene TRBV29-1 combines with J gene TRBJ2-2, with a possible D match to TRBD2 (6 bases). Germline loops: CDR1 SQVTM, CDR2 ANQGSEA. The CDR3 has 12 amino acids. Between the trimmed V and J ends, which lost 5 bases and 4 bases, there was a span of 8 bases. DNA for the CDR3: TGCAGCGTTATAGCGGCCACCGGGGAGCTGTTTTTT. This codes for CSVIAATGELFF.

The chain is built from TRBV4-2 and TRBJ2-1, with 7 nucleotides matching TRBD2. The CDR3 is 14 amino acids. The V gene's germline CDR1 is LGHNA and CDR2 YNFKEQ. The V and J ends lost 0 bases and 9 bases, in that order; junction bases with no gene match: 5. The CDR3, as DNA: TGTGCCAGCAGCCAAGAGACTAGCAGCGGTGAGCAGTTCTTC. This translates into CASSQETSSGEQFF.

This clone was recorded only once. The V call is TRBV29-1, the J call TRBJ1-1; 7 bases agree with TRBD1. The germline V gene encodes CDR1 SQVTM and CDR2 ANQGSEA. V trimming: 6 bases; J trimming: 2 bases; junction bases outside the gene matches: 3. There are 12 residues in the CDR3. CDR3 in amino acids: CSVGQTNTEAFF. Written as DNA, the CDR3 is TGCAGCGTGGGACAGACTAACACTGAAGCTTTCTTT.

In this sample, this clone turned up once. The chain recombines TRBV6-4 with TRBJ1-1; tentative D call: TRBD1 (5 bases). Deletions cut 5 bases from V and 1 base from J, with 8 bases between. In germline, CDR1 is MRHNA, CDR2 SNTAGT. CDR3 length: 13 amino acids. The DNA of the CDR3 is TGTGCCAGCAGTATGACAGCGAACACTGAAGCTTTCTTT. Translated, it gives CASSMTANTEAFF.

V usage is TRBV11-3 and J usage is TRBJ1-1; 7 bases are shared with TRBD1. The CDR3 totals 14 residues. The germline CDR1 and CDR2 sequences are SGHNT and YENEEA. Trimming removed 2 bases from V and 1 base from J; junction bases left unmatched: 1. For the CDR3, the DNA is TGTGCCAGCAGCTTACAGGGGGAGAACACTGAAGCTTTCTTT. Its protein is CASSLQGENTEAFF.

This clone showed up just a few times. This sequence joins TRBV15 and TRBJ1-4, with D possibly matching TRBD1 (6 bases). The CDR3 consists of 13 residues. Trimming took off 6 bases at V and 10 bases at J, with 15 bases between the two ends. Germline V gene data show CDR1 as LNHNV and CDR2 as YYDKDF (reference sequence). CDR3 region: CATSTGTVGKLFF. The DNA for the CDR3 is TGTGCCACCAGTACAGGGACGGTGGGAAAACTGTTTTTT. The complete variable domain, with remaining parts taken from reference TRBV15 and TRBJ1-4, reads DAMVIQNPRYQVTQFGKPVTLSCSQTLNHNVMYWYQQKSSQAPKLLFHYYDKDFNNEADTPDNFQSRRPNTSFCFLDIRSPGLGDTAMYLCATSTGTVGKLFFGSGTQLSVL.

The V call is TRBV6-4, the J call TRBJ1-1, with D uncertain. The CDR3 loop spans 14 amino acids. The V gene's germline CDR1 is MRHNA and CDR2 SNTAGT. Trimming shortened V by 4 bases and J by 1 base, and 10 bases separated the two germline ends. The CDR3 DNA sequence: TGTGCCAGCAGTGCGGAGGGAAAGAACACTGAAGCTTTCTTT. Translated, it gives CASSAEGKNTEAFF.

This chain joins TRBV13 and TRBJ1-6; D call uncertain. The germline V and J ends were trimmed by 5 bases and 0 bases, with 5 bases remaining between them. The germline CDR1 and CDR2 sequences are PRHDT and FYEKMQ (reference sequence). This CDR3 region has 14 residues. The CDR3 DNA follows: TGTGCCAGCAGCCCTAGCTCCTATAATTCACCCCTCCACTTT. Its translation: CASSPSSYNSPLHF.

The chain joins TRBV7-7 to TRBJ2-3, with 7 bases fitting TRBD2. V trimming: 5 bases; J trimming: 1 base; junction bases outside the gene matches: 3. The CDR3 runs to 14 residues. Germline V gene lookup returns CDR1 SSHAT and CDR2 FNYEAQ (reference sequence). The CDR3 sequence is CASSPRGGTDTQYF. The CDR3 DNA is TGTGCCAGCAGCCCCCGGGGGGGCACAGATACGCAGTATTTT.

The chain couples TRBV5-4 to TRBJ2-3; D may be TRBD1 (5 bases). V was shortened by 2 bases and J by 6 bases, with 19 bases between the two germline ends. The CDR3 is made up of 16 amino acids. CDR1 SGHNT and CDR2 YYREEE come from the germline V gene (reference sequence). Here the CDR3 DNA reads TGTGCCAGCAGCTTTCGCGGCCTCCAGTCAGGGGATACGCAGTATTTT. Protein product: CASSFRGLQSGDTQYF.

The V and J genes are TRBV7-3 and TRBJ2-7; TRBD1 matches at 9 bases. In germline, CDR1 is SGHTA, CDR2 FQGTGA. The CDR3 extends over 19 amino acids. The V segment lost 1 base and the J segment 2 bases; nucleotides outside the gene matches: 15. CDR3 nucleotides: TGTGCCAGCAGCTTAAGTCTATTGTCCGGGACAGGGACAGCCTACGAGCAGTACTTC. Translating gives CASSLSLLSGTGTAYEQYF.

The gene calls are TRBV7-2 and TRBJ1-2, with TRBD1 matching over 12 bases. CDR3 length: 18 amino acids. V trimming: 1 base; J trimming: 7 bases; junction bases outside the gene matches: 13. Germline loops: CDR1 SGHTA, CDR2 FQGNSA. This chain's CDR3 is CASSLGGGPGQGARGYTF. For the CDR3, the DNA is TGTGCCAGCAGCTTAGGGGGTGGTCCGGGACAGGGGGCGCGTGGCTACACCTTC.

This clone was recorded once. V is TRBV11-2 and J is TRBJ2-5, with 13 bases that match TRBD2. The CDR3 sequence is 16 residues long. CDR1 SGHAT and CDR2 FQNNGV come from the germline V gene. Unmatched junction bases numbered 5, after V lost 5 bases and J lost 2 bases. CDR3 coding DNA: TGTGCCAGCAGCCCTGGGACTAGCGGGAAACAAGAGACCCAGTACTTC. Its translation is CASSPGTSGKQETQYF.

The rearrangement uses TRBV20-1 and TRBJ2-1; D possibly corresponds to TRBD1 (6 bases). Trimming cost V 5 bases and J 5 bases, with 7 bases left between them. Germline assignment: CDR1 DFQATT and CDR2 SNEGSKA (reference sequence). This CDR3 region has 11 residues. The CDR3 region has the DNA TGCAGTGCTCGACAGGACAATGAGCAGTTCTTC. It encodes CSARQDNEQFF.

The gene calls are TRBV7-2 and TRBJ2-7, with D possibly matching TRBD2 (7 bases). Germline V gene lookup returns CDR1 SGHTA and CDR2 FQGNSA. V dropped 3 bases and J dropped 4 bases, with 22 bases sitting between them. The CDR3 length is 17 residues. The DNA of the CDR3 is TGTGCCAGCAGCTTCGCGCCGGGTGGGGGGGCGGTTTACGAGCAGTACTTC. It codes for CASSFAPGGGAVYEQYF.

This clone was counted a single time. The chain combines TRBV6-4 with TRBJ2-1, with 7 bases matching TRBD2. The germline CDR1 and CDR2 sequences are MRHNA and SNTAGT. After removal of 5 bases from V and 0 bases from J, the junction contained 4 bases not matched to a gene. This CDR3 region has 15 residues. The CDR3, as DNA: TGTGCCAGCAGTTTGACTAGCAGCTCCTACAATGAGCAGTTCTTC. It codes for CASSLTSSSYNEQFF.

The CDR3 sequence is CAISTGVETSRADTQYF. As DNA, the CDR3 is TGTGCCATCAGCACGGGGGTTGAGACTAGTCGTGCAGATACGCAGTATTTT. The V and J genes are TRBV10-3 and TRBJ2-3; a possible D gene is TRBD2 (6 bases). Germline V gene sequence: CDR1 ENHRY, CDR2 SYGVKD. V was trimmed by 6 bases and J by 4 bases, leaving 23 bases between them. There are 17 residues in the CDR3.